Below, one T cell receptor (beta chain) is given with its context. This clonotype was observed many times. Its antigen target is currently unknown. Base qualities are missing; no much larger clone stands one base away. Amplification of TCR beta CDR3 regions was carried out from RNA transcripts. The TCR CDR3 was subjected to a first round of RT-PCR using the HTBI primer set and the Qiagen OneStep RT-PCR kit. A second multiplex PCR round built the libraries, followed by size selection and purification. Paired-end sequencing of the libraries was performed with 100 bp reads on an Illumina HiSeq2000. The authors processed their data as follows. SOAPnuke was used to process the raw data, with reads discarded if the reads contained adapters or uncalled bases, had a mean Phred below 15, or lacked an exact constant-primer or identifier match. High-quality paired reads were merged with COPE v1.2.5, and unique nucleotide sequences were defined as clonotypes. Clonotypes were aligned to IMGT TRBV, TRBD and TRBJ reference segments using MiTCR v1.1. Analysis was restricted to V-J combinations with a frequency above 0.0001, which covered 98% to 99.2% of repertoires. A TCS score was defined as the ratio of F50 (clonal expansion) to E x V (chaos), with BLOSUM62-based TCRdist applied between CDR3 peptides within each V-J. Welch's t-statistics and random forest reduced 500 to 650 V-J features to 13, which were used in a naive Bayes classifier (R e1071). The public reads were run again by TCRdb, first through fastp at Q25 and then through MiXCR, and only productive beta chains were kept. Rows matching on CDR3 protein sequence are summarized as one entry with the most common DNA and genes. TCRdb, not the authors, supplied the V and J calls. In all, the sample holds about 590,000 distinct CDR3 sequences, and roughly 14% of those were seen once. Approximately 7.4% of the sample comes from the top ten.

These data are taken from a study of T cells in Graves' hyperthyroidism and ophthalmopathy (dated by TCRdb to the late 2010s). Broadly, across the study: Peripheral blood samples were taken at the time of initial diagnosis, prior to any treatment. After sampling, hyperthyroidism patients received methimazole starting at 30 mg daily, and ophthalmopathy patients received high-dose intravenous methylprednisolone. The paper reports TCR Vbeta CDR3 sequencing of about 140 peripheral blood samples: some 41 ophthalmopathy, some 80 hyperthyroidism and around 17 progressor patients. Whether ophthalmopathy could be predicted prospectively was tested in an independent validation cohort made up of roughly 20 hyperthyroidism patients plus 17 patients who later progressed to ophthalmopathy. For training and testing, the 80 to 100 patients in the discovery cohort were randomly divided in a 7:3 ratio. TCR V-J signatures able to tell the groups apart were searched for in a discovery cohort of 100 or so patients, of whom around 43 had Graves' ophthalmopathy and more than 55 had stable Graves' hyperthyroidism. Thyroid tissue and blood T-cell repertoires from several Graves' hyperthyroidism patients were also compared in the study.

Findings and caveats that apply to the study as a whole: Most expanded thyroid clonotypes (frequency above 0.001) were also found in blood, which suggests that blood repertoires may mirror thyroid immune responses. A 13 V-J signature model separated ophthalmopathy from stable hyperthyroidism, with 87.88% sensitivity and 81.08% specificity in cross-validation and 80%/75% in testing. In validation, the model predicted progression to ophthalmopathy with around 71% sensitivity and 72% to 85% specificity, a median of around 6.6 months before onset. Sample size was not statistically predetermined, and blinding of investigators to group allocation was not performed.

Stable Graves' hyperthyroidism was defined as the absence of progression to ophthalmopathy over 18 months of follow-up. Hyperthyroidism patients were newly diagnosed, with disease duration under 2 months, and aged 18 to 65 years. Exclusion was applied to patients with uncontrolled infections, other autoimmune diseases, pregnancy or lactation. Clinical symptoms, serum thyroxine and TRAb, thyroid ultrasound, and orbital computed tomography formed the basis for the diagnoses. Ficoll-Paque density gradient centrifugation was used to isolate PBMCs from around 9.1 ml of fresh peripheral blood. Total RNA was extracted with Trizol reagent, and quality was checked on an Agilent 2100 Bioanalyzer. Relative to germline, V is missing 0 bases and J is missing 8 bases, with 8 bases of the junction outside any gene match. The CDR3 spans 16 residues, from the cysteine through the phenylalanine. Of all the DNA, just the CDR3 is kept, 48 bases in frame from base 1. From the germline V gene, CDR1 is SGHDT and CDR2 is YYEEEE.

The receptor was derived from a woman in her thirties with Graves' hyperthyroidism. The V and J genes are TRBV5-6 and TRBJ2-1; 10 central bases correspond to TRBD2. The sequenced sample consisted of blood. The CDR3: CASSLGSLAGDYEQFF. The sequence in DNA is TGTGCCAGCAGCTTGGGGTCGCTAGCGGGAGACTATGAGCAGTTCTTC.